Following are 15 T cell receptor beta chains from one sample sequenced in a study of cytomegalovirus exposure and HLA in healthy donors. The PCR was carried out with 60 Vbeta primers and 13 Jbeta primers. The data were produced by immunoSEQ multiplex PCR, yet TCRdb's version contains in-frame clones alone and is incomplete. The table has under 200,000 clones, about four fifths seen once. Sequencing was performed on PBMCs. These receptors came from a man younger than 40 in good health and CMV-seronegative.

J is TRBJ1-4 and V is TRBV14; TRBD1 matches at 7 bases. This CDR3 has 15 residues. V lost 4 bases, J lost 7 bases, and 9 bases stayed unmatched. CDR1 and CDR2 (germline): SGHDN, FVKESK. The CDR3 protein is CASSRPTGPVEKLFF. DNA for the CDR3: TGTGCCAGCAGCCGTCCGACAGGGCCCGTTGAAAAACTGTTTTTT.

The chain links TRBV19 to TRBJ2-1; TRBD1 matches at 10 bases. This CDR3 contains 14 residues. V lost 7 bases, J lost 7 bases, and 7 bases stayed unmatched. The germline CDR1 and CDR2 sequences are LNHDA and SQIVND (reference sequence). The CDR3: CASTDRGRKNEQFF. CDR3 in DNA: TGTGCCAGTACTGACAGGGGGCGAAAGAATGAGCAGTTCTTC.

The V gene is TRBV6-1, the J gene TRBJ2-5; 7 bases match TRBD2. CDR3 length: 15 amino acids. V gave up 7 bases and J gave up 2 bases; unmatched junction bases: 10. Germline CDR1 is MNHNS and CDR2 is SASEGT. The CDR3, as DNA: TGTGCCAGCACGGTGGGTGGCGGGAGACAAGAGACCCAGTACTTC. It translates to CASTVGGGRQETQYF.

The chain combines TRBV7-2 with TRBJ2-7; 8 bases line up with TRBD2. From germline, CDR1 is SGHTA and CDR2 FQGNSA. There are 14 residues in the CDR3. V shed 3 bases, J shed 0 bases, and the junction held 1 base outside the gene matches. The chain's CDR3 is CASSFSGASYEQYF. For the CDR3, the DNA is TGTGCCAGCAGCTTTAGCGGGGCCTCCTACGAGCAGTACTTC.

The gene calls are TRBV9 and TRBJ1-1, with 7 bases that match TRBD1. V trimming: 3 bases; J trimming: 5 bases; junction bases outside the gene matches: 22. The CDR3 is 19 amino acids. The germline gives CDR1 SGDLS, CDR2 YYNGEE. The CDR3 loop reads CASSDRSIAGGVERTEAFF. CDR3 nucleotides: TGTGCCAGCAGCGACCGATCAATCGCAGGGGGTGTGGAGAGGACTGAAGCTTTCTTT.

V usage is TRBV14 and J usage is TRBJ2-5; TRBD2 matches at 9 bases. The trim removed 6 bases at V and 7 bases at J, leaving 3 bases unmatched. The CDR3 contains 12 residues. In germline, CDR1 is SGHDN, CDR2 FVKESK. As DNA, the CDR3 is TGTGCCAGCAGTGCAGCGGGAGGGACCCAGTACTTC. Translation gives CASSAAGGTQYF.

The rearrangement links TRBV7-9 to TRBJ2-5; TRBD2 aligns across 8 bases. The CDR3 runs to 16 residues. V shed 5 bases, J shed 5 bases, and the junction held 13 bases outside the gene matches. Per germline, CDR1 SEHNR and CDR2 FQNEAQ (reference sequence). The CDR3 DNA follows: TGTGCCAGCAGCCCACCCCCCGGGACTAGACACGAGACCCAGTACTTC. Translated: CASSPPPGTRHETQYF.

The chain recombines TRBV7-3 with TRBJ1-1; D is unclear. Germline CDR1 SGHTA, CDR2 FQGTGA. V lost 5 bases and J 1 base, leaving 8 bases between the germline ends. There are 13 residues in the CDR3. For the CDR3, the DNA is TGTGCCAGCAGCCTAGCACCGAACACTGAAGCTTTCTTT. It is translated as CASSLAPNTEAFF.

The chain employs TRBV30 and TRBJ1-2; TRBD1 aligns across 12 bases. V shed 7 bases and J 1 base; nucleotides not matched to a gene: 4. Germline V gene data show CDR1 as GTSNPN and CDR2 as SVGIG (reference sequence). The CDR3 is made up of 14 amino acids. CDR3 sequence reads: CASGTGGDNYGYTF. The CDR3 DNA is TGTGCCTCCGGGACAGGGGGCGATAACTATGGCTACACCTTC.

There are a few counts of this clone. The V gene is TRBV19, the J gene TRBJ1-2; D gene uncertain. The germline V and J ends were trimmed by 3 bases and 6 bases, with 11 bases remaining between them. The CDR3 covers 13 residues. CDR1 and CDR2 (germline): LNHDA, SQIVND (reference sequence). CDR3 bases: TGTGCCAGTAGTATCCAAGGGAGCCATGGCTACACCTTC. Its protein is CASSIQGSHGYTF. Based on the CDR3 plus reference TRBV19 and TRBJ1-2, the full variable domain is DGGITQSPKYLFRKEGQNVTLSCEQNLNHDAMYWYRQDPGQGLRLIYYSQIVNDFQKGDIAEGYSVSREKKESFPLTVTSAQKNPTAFYLCASSIQGSHGYTFGSGTRLTVV.

The chain employs TRBV5-8 and TRBJ1-2; the D is unclear. There are 13 residues in the CDR3. Trimming shortened V by 0 bases and J by 8 bases, and 11 bases separated the two germline ends. Germline CDR1 reads SGHTS; CDR2 reads YDEGEE. CDR3 sequence reads: CASSLVLGQGYTF. In DNA, the CDR3 is TGTGCCAGCAGCTTGGTACTAGGGCAGGGCTACACCTTC.

The chain employs TRBV6-5 and TRBJ1-1; D is possibly TRBD1 (5 bases). CDR3 length: 13 residues. Between the trimmed V and J ends, which lost 4 bases and 4 bases, there was a span of 10 bases. Germline assignment: CDR1 MNHEY and CDR2 SVGAGI. Written as DNA, the CDR3 is TGTGCCAGCAGTTTTAGTACAGGCACTGAAGCTTTCTTT. Its translation is CASSFSTGTEAFF.

The chain joins TRBV6-5 to TRBJ2-1; 9 nucleotides match TRBD1. The CDR3 covers 14 residues. The junction had 8 bases not matched to a gene; V was cut back by 6 bases and J by 8 bases. The germline V gene has CDR1 MNHEY and CDR2 SVGAGI. The DNA for the CDR3 is TGTGCCAGCAGCCCGGGACAGGGAGTATATGAGCAGTTCTTC. Its protein is CASSPGQGVYEQFF.

This chain joins TRBV10-3 and TRBJ1-5; 8 bases map to TRBD1. J gave up 2 bases and V 5 bases, and 2 bases lay outside the gene matches. The germline gives CDR1 ENHRY, CDR2 SYGVKD. CDR3 length: 14 residues. CDR3 in amino acids: CAISPDRGNQPQHF. CDR3 in DNA: TGTGCCATCAGTCCGGACAGGGGCAATCAGCCCCAGCATTTT.

This clone was picked up one time. The chain joins TRBV10-3 to TRBJ2-1, with 8 positions matching TRBD2. There are 14 residues in the CDR3. Germline values: CDR1 ENHRY, CDR2 SYGVKD. V lost 5 bases to trimming and J lost 10 bases; unmatched junction nucleotides: 10. CDR3 bases: TGTGCCATCAGTCCGGGAGGGCCGCCGATGGAGCAGTTCTTC. Residues: CAISPGGPPMEQFF.